What follows are 21 T cell receptor beta chains derived from one specimen sequenced in a study of Ad26.COV2.S vaccination and SARS-CoV-2 variants. Sample treatment: approximately 18 received Ad26.COV2.S at low or high dose, single or two shots; roughly five received placebo; per-sample allocation not given. Sampling was performed 63 days after the first vaccine or placebo injection. Method: immunoSEQ multiplex PCR; TCRdb's copy keeps in-frame clones and lacks some. The data hold fewer than 900,000 clones, with roughly nine tenths observed a single time. The material was peripheral blood, obtained in a trial of Ad26.COV2.S vaccine versus placebo. The receptors come from a person between 18 and 60 years old who received the Ad26.COV2.S COVID-19 vaccine or a placebo.

The gene calls are TRBV6-4 and TRBJ1-2; D call uncertain. Germline assignment: CDR1 MRHNA and CDR2 SNTAGT. The CDR3 spans 14 residues. Trimming removed 2 bases from V and 1 base from J, with 8 bases in between. The CDR3 nucleotides are TGTGCCAGCAGTGACAGCTCCATTAACTATGGCTACACCTTC. It is translated as CASSDSSINYGYTF.

The genes are TRBV4-2 and TRBJ1-6, with a possible D match to TRBD1 (5 bases). In germline, CDR1 is LGHNA, CDR2 YNFKEQ. The CDR3 is 16 amino acids. V lost 5 bases to trimming and J lost 9 bases, with 20 bases between them. The CDR3 here is CASSSTRETRGSPLHF. The CDR3 DNA reads TGTGCCAGCAGCTCAACCAGGGAGACCCGGGGTTCACCCCTCCACTTT.

The chain carries TRBV30 and TRBJ2-7; perhaps TRBD1 as D (5 bases). Germline values: CDR1 GTSNPN, CDR2 SVGIG (reference sequence). The CDR3 is made up of 15 amino acids. Deletions cut 2 bases from V and 4 bases from J, with 18 bases between. The CDR3 sequence is CAWSLVEQGGYEQYF. Here the CDR3 DNA reads TGTGCCTGGAGTTTAGTCGAGCAGGGTGGGTACGAGCAGTACTTC.

The rearrangement joins TRBV7-9 to TRBJ1-4; 7 nucleotides line up with TRBD1. This CDR3 is built from 15 residues. Unmatched junction bases numbered 9, after V lost 5 bases and J lost 6 bases. From germline, CDR1 is SEHNR and CDR2 FQNEAQ (reference sequence). Here the CDR3 reads CASSPRGVEDEKLFF. CDR3 DNA: TGTGCCAGCAGCCCCAGGGGGGTAGAGGATGAAAAACTGTTTTTT.

This rearrangement joins TRBV3-1 (or the pseudogene TRBV3-2) to TRBJ1-1, with TRBD1 matching 10 bases. CDR3 length equals 15 residues. V dropped 5 bases and J dropped 1; count of bases not matched to a gene: 4. Germline V gene data show CDR1 as LGHDT and CDR2 as YNNKEL (reference sequence). The CDR3 DNA sequence: TGTGCCAGCAGCTTAGGGACAGGGGCGAACACTGAAGCTTTCTTT. It translates to CASSLGTGANTEAFF.

This chain links TRBV2 with TRBJ1-6, with D possibly TRBD1 on 5 matching bases. CDR3 length: 15 residues. Germline V lookup: CDR1 SNHLY, CDR2 FYNNEI. Trimming removed 5 bases at V and 6 bases at J, with 14 bases between. DNA of the CDR3: TGTGCCAGCAGTTTTGGGGCTTTTGCTAATTCACCCCTCCACTTT. Translating gives CASSFGAFANSPLHF.

The V call is TRBV6-5, the J call TRBJ1-5; D gene uncertain. Germline V CDR1 and CDR2: MNHEY, SVGAGI. The CDR3 sequence is 15 residues long. Deletions cut 6 bases from V and 0 bases from J, with 12 bases between. CDR3 region: CASSFLSNSNQPQHF. The CDR3 DNA is TGTGCCAGCAGCTTTCTCTCGAATAGCAATCAGCCCCAGCATTTT.

The CDR3 DNA follows: TGTGCCAGCAGCTTAGTTCTAGCGGGAGGGAGAAGGGAGACCCAGTACTTC. Protein sequence: CASSLVLAGGRRETQYF. The V gene is TRBV7-9, the J gene TRBJ2-5; 12 nucleotides align to TRBD2. The trim removed 1 base at V and 5 bases at J, leaving 8 bases unmatched. The CDR3 is 17 residues long. CDR1 SEHNR and CDR2 FQNEAQ come from the germline V gene (reference sequence). The full variable domain, its missing parts supplied by reference TRBV7-9 and TRBJ2-5, is DTGVSQNPRHKITKRGQNVTFRCDPISEHNRLYWYRQTLGQGPEFLTYFQNEAQLEKSRLLSDRFSAERPKGSFSTLEIQRTEQGDSAMYLCASSLVLAGGRRETQYFGPGTRLLVL.

V usage is TRBV2 and J usage is TRBJ2-1; 13 bases align to TRBD2. The V segment lost 7 bases and the J segment 7 bases; nucleotides outside the gene matches: 10. This CDR3 comprises 16 residues. Germline CDR1 reads SNHLY; CDR2 reads FYNNEI. This CDR3 reads CASTSRLAGGRNEQFF. CDR3 in DNA: TGTGCCAGCACTTCGAGACTAGCGGGGGGCCGGAATGAGCAGTTCTTC.

The chain has TRBV6-6 and TRBJ2-7; tentative D call: TRBD1 (6 bases). The CDR3 is made up of 12 amino acids. From germline, CDR1 is MNHNY and CDR2 SVGAGI (reference sequence). DNA of the CDR3: TGTGCCAGCAGACACCGGGACACAGAGTTCTCGGTC. Translation gives CASRHRDTEFSV.

V and J are TRBV6-6 and TRBJ2-5, with 13 positions matching TRBD2. CDR1 is MNHNY and CDR2 is SVGAGI in the germline V gene (reference sequence). V was pared by 5 bases and J by 3 bases, with 6 bases of the junction left unmatched. CDR3 length: 16 residues. The CDR3 bases are TGTGCCAGCAGTCGAAGGACTAGCGGGGGTAAAGAGACCCAGTACTTC. It encodes CASSRRTSGGKETQYF.

Written as DNA, the CDR3 is TGTGCCTGGCTTCGAGGGGCCACCATATATTTT. This gives the protein CAWLRGATIYF. This chain connects TRBV30 to TRBJ1-3; D perhaps matches TRBD1 (5 bases). Germline CDR1 reads GTSNPN; CDR2 reads SVGIG (reference sequence). The CDR3 has 11 residues. V dropped 5 bases and J dropped 9 bases, with 11 bases sitting between them.

The V call is TRBV30, the J call TRBJ2-7; 10 bases align to TRBD1. The length of the CDR3 is 13 residues. Germline trimming cut 1 base from V and 7 bases from J; bases unmatched to any gene: 4. CDR1 is GTSNPN, CDR2 SVGIG, per germline (reference sequence). Here the CDR3 reads CAWSGDRGHEQYF. Written as DNA, the CDR3 is TGTGCCTGGAGTGGTGACAGGGGGCATGAGCAGTACTTC.

The chain couples TRBV12-5 to TRBJ1-2; D remains ambiguous. Germline assignment: CDR1 LGHNT and CDR2 FRNRAP. V dropped 1 base and J dropped 4 bases, with 4 bases sitting between them. This CDR3 region has 12 residues. The CDR3 sequence is CASGLDSYGYTF. CDR3 in DNA: TGTGCTAGTGGTTTGGACTCCTATGGCTACACCTTC.

This chain uses TRBV29-1 with TRBJ2-2; D not certain. Between the trimmed V and J ends, which lost 4 bases and 7 bases, there was a span of 10 bases. Germline V CDR1 and CDR2: SQVTM, ANQGSEA. The CDR3 is 12 amino acids. DNA for the CDR3: TGCAGCGTTGCTGGGATGAGCGGGGAGCTGTTTTTT. Its translation is CSVAGMSGELFF.

This clone was recorded once. The chain couples TRBV15 to TRBJ2-7, with a possible D match to TRBD1 (5 bases). The CDR3 is made up of 15 amino acids. The germline V gene has CDR1 LNHNV and CDR2 YYDKDF (reference sequence). V was clipped by 0 bases and J by 3 bases, with 12 bases between them. The CDR3 DNA reads TGTGCCACCAGCAGAGATCAGGGCAGTTTCTACGAGCAGTACTTC. It translates to CATSRDQGSFYEQYF.

This chain connects TRBV30 to TRBJ1-2, with D perhaps matching TRBD1 (6 bases). In germline, CDR1 is GTSNPN, CDR2 SVGIG (reference sequence). The ends were cut back, 4 bases at V and 2 bases at J, with 11 bases in the middle. The CDR3 is 13 residues long. CDR3 loop: CAWKPTGNYGYTF. The DNA of the CDR3 is TGTGCCTGGAAACCAACAGGGAACTATGGCTACACCTTC.

This clone was seen a few times. The chain is built from TRBV6-1 and TRBJ2-7; TRBD1 might be the D (6 bases). Germline V gene lookup returns CDR1 MNHNS and CDR2 SASEGT. The V end was cut by 2 bases, the J end by 1 base, with 9 bases between. The CDR3 is made up of 14 amino acids. In nucleotides, the CDR3 is TGTGCCAGCAGTGAACAAGGGGGTTCCTACGAGCAGTACTTC. Its translation is CASSEQGGSYEQYF.

The J gene is TRBJ2-5, the V gene TRBV14; D uncertain. CDR1 and CDR2 from the germline V gene are SGHDN and FVKESK. There are 15 residues in the CDR3. The germline V and J ends were trimmed by 4 bases and 4 bases, with 16 bases remaining between them. The CDR3 region is CASSPGGGFRETQYF. CDR3 DNA: TGTGCCAGCAGCCCTGGTGGCGGCTTTAGAGAGACCCAGTACTTC.

This clone was detected only once. V and J are TRBV24-1 and TRBJ2-5, with TRBD1 matching 10 bases. V gave up 5 bases and J gave up 3 bases; unmatched junction bases: 11. Germline values: CDR1 KGHDR, CDR2 SFDVKD. This CDR3 spans 17 amino acids. CDR3 amino acids: CATSALLPGQGKETQYF. As DNA, the CDR3 is TGTGCCACCAGTGCCTTATTGCCGGGACAGGGGAAAGAGACCCAGTACTTC.

This clone came up a few times. This chain connects TRBV6-5 to TRBJ1-2; 10 bases are shared with TRBD1. The CDR3 loop spans 14 amino acids. The V gene's germline CDR1 is MNHEY and CDR2 SVGAGI. The J segment lost 6 bases and the V segment lost 6 bases, leaving 7 bases of the junction unmatched. The CDR3 DNA reads TGTGCCAGCAGCGCCGGACAGGGGGGGCATGGCTACACCTTC. This encodes CASSAGQGGHGYTF.